This passage covers 10 T cell receptor beta chains from one sample sequenced in a study of blood T cell repertoires in COVID-19. Measured with immunoSEQ multiplex PCR; TCRdb has only the in-frame clones, and not every one. The data hold 140,000 to 150,000 clones, with 75% to 90% observed a single time. Source material: peripheral blood. These receptors were taken from a man aged 45-60 years who had recovered from COVID-19.

The chain recombines TRBV7-6 with TRBJ2-7, with 7 bases aligning to TRBD1. Germline values: CDR1 SGHVS, CDR2 FNYEAQ. The CDR3 sequence is 16 residues long. With 1 base clipped from V and 5 bases from J, the junction kept 11 bases outside the gene matches. The CDR3 sequence is CASSLEDRTGVHEQYF. In nucleotides, the CDR3 is TGTGCCAGCAGCTTAGAAGATCGGACAGGAGTCCACGAGCAGTACTTC.

The chain uses TRBV2 and TRBJ2-4, with 7 nucleotides matching TRBD2. The CDR3 loop spans 18 amino acids. Looked up from germline, CDR1 is SNHLY and CDR2 is FYNNEI. With 6 bases clipped from V and 3 bases from J, the junction kept 17 bases outside the gene matches. The CDR3 spells CASRNFVVGGKRKNIQYF. In DNA, the CDR3 is TGTGCCAGCAGGAACTTTGTTGTCGGGGGGAAACGCAAAAACATTCAGTACTTC. Using reference TRBV2 and TRBJ2-4 for the parts outside the CDR3, the full variable domain is EPEVTQTPSHQVTQMGQEVILRCVPISNHLYFYWYRQILGQKVEFLVSFYNNEISEKSEIFDDQFSVERPDGSNFTLKIRSTKLEDSAMYFCASRNFVVGGKRKNIQYFGAGTRLSVL.

This chain joins TRBV4-3 and TRBJ2-1; 8 nucleotides line up with TRBD1. The junction had 4 bases not matched to a gene; V was cut back by 3 bases and J by 9 bases. CDR3 length: 13 residues. Germline CDR1 LGHNA, CDR2 YSLEER. The CDR3 DNA is TGCGCCAGCAGCCAGTACAGGGGGATTGAGCAGTTCTTC. Translation: CASSQYRGIEQFF.

The chain is built from TRBV10-3 and TRBJ1-2, with 8 positions matching TRBD1. V gave up 10 bases and J gave up 6 bases; unmatched junction bases: 7. Germline V gene lookup returns CDR1 ENHRY and CDR2 SYGVKD. This CDR3 contains 12 residues. The CDR3 coding sequence is TGTGCCACCCGCCAGGGGGCAGATGGCTACACCTTC. Encoded protein: CATRQGADGYTF.

The chain is built from TRBV11-3 and TRBJ2-1, with 9 bases aligning to TRBD2. With 8 bases clipped from V and 0 bases from J, the junction kept 14 bases outside the gene matches. CDR1 is SGHNT, CDR2 YENEEA, per germline. There are 18 residues in the CDR3. CDR3 nucleotides: TGTGCCAGCGGTCGTAGAGCGGGGGGCGATAGCTCCTACAATGAGCAGTTCTTC. It translates to CASGRRAGGDSSYNEQFF.

The genes are TRBV4-1 and TRBJ2-1; 12 nucleotides align to TRBD2. This CDR3 region has 15 residues. V shed 6 bases and J 3 bases; nucleotides not matched to a gene: 3. The germline V gene encodes CDR1 MGHRA and CDR2 YSYEKL. DNA of the CDR3: TGCGCCAGCAGTCGGACTAGCGGGGACTACAATGAGCAGTTCTTC. Protein sequence: CASSRTSGDYNEQFF.

This sequence joins TRBV7-6 and TRBJ2-1; no firm D call. Germline V gene data show CDR1 as SGHVS and CDR2 as FNYEAQ. Trimming pared 2 bases from V and 7 bases from J, leaving 6 bases between. The CDR3 totals 12 residues. The chain's CDR3 is CASSLNGNEQFF. The CDR3 DNA is TGTGCCAGCAGCTTAAACGGGAATGAGCAGTTCTTC.

The chain is built from TRBV2 and TRBJ1-5, with D perhaps matching TRBD1 (6 bases). Trimming removed 7 bases from V and 3 bases from J, with 10 bases in between. This CDR3 has 13 amino acids. CDR1 is SNHLY and CDR2 is FYNNEI in the germline V gene. The chain's CDR3 is CASNGQPNQPQHF. The CDR3 DNA sequence: TGTGCCAGCAACGGACAGCCCAATCAGCCCCAGCATTTT.

The V and J genes are TRBV10-3 and TRBJ1-6; 10 bases are shared with TRBD1. J lost 7 bases, V lost 4 bases, and 10 bases had no gene match. The CDR3 has 17 residues. Per the germline V gene, CDR1 is ENHRY and CDR2 is SYGVKD. Here the CDR3 reads CAISGSKRQGANSPLHF. CDR3 in DNA: TGTGCCATCAGTGGCTCAAAACGACAGGGGGCCAATTCACCCCTCCACTTT.

V and J are TRBV6-5 and TRBJ2-5, with a tentative D call TRBD2 (5 bases). V lost 5 bases and J lost 5, with 12 bases in between. The CDR3 runs to 13 residues. The germline CDR1 and CDR2 sequences are MNHEY and SVGAGI. The CDR3 nucleotides read TGTGCCAGCAGTCGGGGTCCGAGGGAGACCCAGTACTTC. The encoded protein is CASSRGPRETQYF.